These T cell receptor beta chains were read from a single sample in a study of T cell repertoires in cytomegalovirus infection. From the reads, TCRdb called clonotypes with MiXCR, one entry per CDR3 protein. The repertoire holds approximately 990,000 distinct CDR3 sequences, with 25% to 40% as singletons. For these receptors, no antigen is known. The source was cultured CD8+ T cells from PBMCs, collected from culture after CMV antigen stimulation. The receptors derive from a human donor in good health (CMV status not recorded). Some clones in this sample may be carry-over from other donors' samples. The CDR3 runs from the conserved cysteine through the conserved F or W. The order of the fields is D gene, V gene, clone size, J gene, CDR3 protein, CDR3 DNA. D genes are given only for firm matches. Size is omitted from some rows. Given values are once, few, many or a class for expanded clones.

>-|TRBV20-1|-|TRBJ2-7
CSARDPAGFEQYF
TGCAGTGCTAGAGATCCGGCAGGCTTCGAGCAGTACTTC
>-|TRBV5-4|few|TRBJ2-3
CASSLVEDTQYF
TGTGCCAGCAGCTTGGTTGAAGATACGCAGTATTTT
>-|TRBV7-2|many|TRBJ1-2
CASSLSYYGYTF
TGTGCCAGCAGCTTGTCTTACTATGGCTACACCTTC
>TRBD2|TRBV20-1|few|TRBJ2-7
CSAISGYSYEQYF
TGCAGTGCAATTAGCGGGTATTCCTACGAGCAGTACTTC
>-|TRBV14|-|TRBJ1-2
CASSQGGEGYTF
TGTGCCAGCAGCCAAGGGGGGGAAGGCTACACCTTC
>TRBD2|TRBV10-2|-|TRBJ2-7
CASSQRGVWEQYF
TGCGCCAGCAGCCAGCGGGGGGTCTGGGAGCAGTACTTC
>-|TRBV7-7|-|TRBJ1-1
CASSLPSSEAFF
TGTGCTAGCAGCTTACCCTCATCGGAAGCTTTCTTT
>TRBD2|TRBV6-6|-|TRBJ2-1
CASSYGGGDHNEQFF
TGTGCCAGCAGTTACGGCGGGGGGGATCACAATGAGCAGTTCTTC
>-|TRBV7-7|-|TRBJ2-1
CASSPTDFDEQFF
TGTGCTAGCAGCCCGACGGACTTCGATGAGCAGTTCTTC
>TRBD1|TRBV12-3/TRBV12-4|many|TRBJ1-1
CASSFGQGTEAFF
TGTGCCAGCAGTTTCGGACAGGGGACTGAAGCTTTCTTT
>-|TRBV6-2/TRBV6-3|few|TRBJ1-2
CASSYPRDSPGNGYTF
TGTGCCAGCAGTTACCCCAGAGACTCACCAGGGAATGGCTACACCTTC
>TRBD1|TRBV7-9|-|TRBJ2-5
CASSNRDRVDETQYF
TGTGCCAGCAGCAACCGGGACAGGGTGGACGAGACCCAGTACTTC
>-|TRBV6-2/TRBV6-3|few|TRBJ1-1
CASGINRITEAFF
TGTGCCAGCGGGATAAACCGGATAACTGAAGCTTTCTTT
>-|TRBV6-4|-|TRBJ2-1
CASSEEGSYNEQFF
TGTGCCAGCAGTGAAGAGGGGTCCTACAATGAGCAGTTCTTC
>-|TRBV4-2|few|TRBJ2-3
CASSQVGQGTDTQYF
TGTGCCAGCAGCCAAGTAGGGCAGGGCACAGATACGCAGTATTTT
>-|TRBV7-9|many|TRBJ2-7
CASSSLEGRRYYEQYF
TGTGCCAGCAGCTCCCTGGAGGGGAGGCGATACTACGAGCAGTACTTC
>-|TRBV6-2/TRBV6-3|-|TRBJ2-2
CASSLPGNTGELFF
TGTGCCAGCAGTCTTCCCGGGAACACCGGGGAGCTGTTTTTT
>-|TRBV4-3|-|TRBJ2-1
CASSSRQDLYNEQFF
TGCGCCAGCAGCTCCCGACAGGACCTCTACAATGAGCAGTTCTTC
>TRBD1|TRBV5-4|-|TRBJ2-1
CASSFDRGFWEQFF
TGTGCCAGCAGCTTCGACAGGGGTTTCTGGGAGCAGTTCTTC
>TRBD2|TRBV29-1|many|TRBJ2-3
CSVEGAGEITDTQYF
TGCAGCGTTGAAGGCGCGGGGGAAATCACAGATACGCAGTATTTT
>TRBD1|TRBV7-9|few|TRBJ2-1
CASSPWGSETGANEQFF
TGTGCCAGCAGTCCATGGGGAAGTGAGACAGGGGCTAATGAGCAGTTCTTC
>-|TRBV13|few|TRBJ1-6
CASSLGTLNEPLHF
TGTGCCAGCAGCTTAGGGACCCTAAATGAACCCCTCCACTTT
>-|TRBV5-4|-|TRBJ1-4
CASSPGDEKLFF
TGTGCCAGCAGCCCCGGGGATGAAAAACTGTTTTTT
>-|TRBV6-6|-|TRBJ2-7
CASSPSSLAAYEQYF
TGTGCCAGCAGTCCTTCCTCCCTGGCAGCCTACGAGCAGTACTTC
>-|TRBV12-3/TRBV12-4|-|TRBJ1-2
CASSPNDPDKYYGYTF
TGTGCCAGCAGCCCAAATGACCCGGACAAATACTATGGCTACACCTTC
>-|TRBV12-3/TRBV12-4|many|TRBJ2-5
CASRPDGGWETQYF
TGTGCCAGCAGACCCGACGGCGGCTGGGAGACCCAGTACTTC
>TRBD2|TRBV4-1|-|TRBJ2-5
CASSQGWWAAGEEETQYF
TGCGCCAGCAGCCAAGGGTGGTGGGCAGCGGGGGAAGAAGAGACCCAGTACTTC
>-|TRBV19|-|TRBJ1-4
CASSWTAKDEKLFF
TGTGCCAGCTCCTGGACAGCGAAAGACGAAAAACTGTTTTTT
>-|TRBV10-3|-|TRBJ1-2
CAIRGGQKLYGYTF
TGTGCCATCAGGGGGGGACAAAAGCTCTATGGCTACACCTTC
>TRBD2|TRBV29-1|-|TRBJ2-7
CSVEDPRGEYEQYF
TGCAGCGTTGAAGATCCGCGGGGGGAGTACGAGCAGTACTTC
>TRBD2|TRBV28|many|TRBJ2-7
CASSFSGGLYEQYF
TGTGCCAGCAGTTTTTCGGGGGGGCTCTACGAGCAGTACTTC
>-|TRBV28|few|TRBJ2-3
CASRKHTDTQYF
TGTGCCAGCAGAAAACACACAGATACGCAGTATTTT
>TRBD2|TRBV7-2|-|TRBJ2-1
CASSLMGGNNEQFF
TGTGCCAGCAGCTTGATGGGGGGGAACAATGAGCAGTTCTTC
>-|TRBV12-3/TRBV12-4|few|TRBJ2-5
CASSFAGVETQYF
TGTGCCAGCAGTTTTGCCGGGGTAGAGACCCAGTACTTC
>-|TRBV28|many|TRBJ1-1
CASSLRGGGTEAFF
TGTGCCAGCAGTTTGAGAGGGGGTGGCACTGAAGCTTTCTTT
>TRBD1|TRBV6-1|once|TRBJ2-7
CASSAHRDRFYEQYF
TGTGCCAGCAGTGCGCACCGGGACAGGTTCTACGAGCAGTACTTC
>-|TRBV7-2|many|TRBJ1-2
CASSLVLAGISNYGYTF
TGTGCCAGCAGCTTAGTGCTGGCAGGGATATCTAACTATGGCTACACCTTC
>-|TRBV14|-|TRBJ2-5
CASSQVWASQETQYF
TGTGCCAGCAGCCAAGTATGGGCGAGCCAAGAGACCCAGTACTTC
>TRBD1|TRBV27|-|TRBJ2-3
CASSLSRTGVTDTQYF
TGTGCCAGCAGTTTATCGAGGACAGGGGTCACAGATACGCAGTATTTT
>-|TRBV7-9|many|TRBJ2-7
CASSKWNF
TGTGCCAGCAGCAAGTGGAACTTC
>TRBD1|TRBV10-3|-|TRBJ1-2
CAISFTTPGTVNYGYTF
TGTGCCATCAGTTTTACCACCCCCGGGACAGTGAACTATGGCTACACCTTC
>TRBD1|TRBV7-9|-|TRBJ1-2
CASSLAGQGAYYGYTF
TGTGCCAGCAGCTTAGCGGGACAGGGGGCATACTATGGCTACACCTTC